The following is a TCR beta chain sequence with its context. What it recognizes is unknown. In the PCR, 60 Vbeta and 13 Jbeta primers were used. Measured with immunoSEQ multiplex PCR; TCRdb has only the in-frame clones, and not every one. The sample contains 150,000 or so clones, about four fifths of which appear only once. The data stem from a study of cytomegalovirus exposure and HLA in healthy donors. Overall study findings and caveats: Donors were assumed by presence/absence analyses to have roughly uniform sequencing depth.

This receptor was obtained from a man aged 18 to 30 in good health and CMV-seronegative. The sequenced sample was PBMCs.

Here the CDR3 DNA reads TGTGCCAGCAGCGACCGGGGGGGGAGGCCTTCACCCCTCCACTTT. As protein: CASSDRGGRPSPLHF. The chain carries TRBV21-1 and TRBJ1-6. TRBV21-1 counts as a pseudogene. The CDR3 is made up of 15 amino acids.